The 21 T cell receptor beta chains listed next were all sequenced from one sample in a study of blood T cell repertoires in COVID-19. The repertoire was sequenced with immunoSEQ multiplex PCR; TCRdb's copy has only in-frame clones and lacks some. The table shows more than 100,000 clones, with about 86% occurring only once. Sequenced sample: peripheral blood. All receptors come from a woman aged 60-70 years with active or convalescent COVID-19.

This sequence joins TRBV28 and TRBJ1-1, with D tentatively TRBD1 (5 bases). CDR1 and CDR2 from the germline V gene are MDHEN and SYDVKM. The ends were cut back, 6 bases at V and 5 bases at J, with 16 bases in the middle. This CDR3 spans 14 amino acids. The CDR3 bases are TGTGCCAGCAGCCCAACTCTCACAGGAACTGAAGCTTTCTTT. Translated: CASSPTLTGTEAFF.

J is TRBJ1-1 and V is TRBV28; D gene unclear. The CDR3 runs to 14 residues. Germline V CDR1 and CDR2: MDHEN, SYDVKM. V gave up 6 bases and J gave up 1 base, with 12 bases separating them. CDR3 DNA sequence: TGTGCCAGCAGAACACAGAAGGAGAACACTGAAGCTTTCTTT. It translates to CASRTQKENTEAFF.

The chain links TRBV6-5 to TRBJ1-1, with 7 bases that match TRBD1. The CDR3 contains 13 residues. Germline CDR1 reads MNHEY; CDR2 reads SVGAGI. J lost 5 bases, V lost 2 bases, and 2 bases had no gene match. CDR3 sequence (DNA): TGTGCCAGCAGTTACGGGGACAGAACTGAAGCTTTCTTT. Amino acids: CASSYGDRTEAFF.

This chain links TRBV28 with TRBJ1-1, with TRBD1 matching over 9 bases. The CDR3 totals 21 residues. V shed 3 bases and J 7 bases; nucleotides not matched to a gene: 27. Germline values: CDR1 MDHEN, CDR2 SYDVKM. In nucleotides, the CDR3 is TGTGCCAGCAGTTTTTCCCCTTTTCGGGCAATCCGGGACAGGGAACCTGGTGAAGCTTTCTTT. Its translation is CASSFSPFRAIRDREPGEAFF.

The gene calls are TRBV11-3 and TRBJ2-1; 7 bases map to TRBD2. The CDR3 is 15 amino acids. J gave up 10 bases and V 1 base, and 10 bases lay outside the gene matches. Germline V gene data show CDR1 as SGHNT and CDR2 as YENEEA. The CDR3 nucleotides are TGTGCCAGCAGCTTAGGGGAGGGGTCTTTCGGGGAGCAGTTCTTC. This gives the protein CASSLGEGSFGEQFF.

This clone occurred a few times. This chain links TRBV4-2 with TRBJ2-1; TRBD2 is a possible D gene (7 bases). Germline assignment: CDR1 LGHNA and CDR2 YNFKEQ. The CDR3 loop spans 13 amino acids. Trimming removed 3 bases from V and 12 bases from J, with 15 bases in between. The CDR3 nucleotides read TGTGCCAGCAGCCAGGCTGAGGCGGGGGCGCAGTTCTTC. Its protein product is CASSQAEAGAQFF.

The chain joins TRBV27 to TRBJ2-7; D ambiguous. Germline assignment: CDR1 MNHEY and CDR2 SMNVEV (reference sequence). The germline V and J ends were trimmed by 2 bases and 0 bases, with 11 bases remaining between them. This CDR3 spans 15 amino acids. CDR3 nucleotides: TGTGCCAGCAGTTTAACACCGGGTTCCTCCTACGAGCAGTACTTC. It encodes CASSLTPGSSYEQYF.

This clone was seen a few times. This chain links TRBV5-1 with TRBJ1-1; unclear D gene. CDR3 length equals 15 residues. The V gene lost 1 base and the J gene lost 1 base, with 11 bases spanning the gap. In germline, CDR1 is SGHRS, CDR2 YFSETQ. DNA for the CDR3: TGCGCCAGCAGCTTGTCGGTTCTAGGGAACACTGAAGCTTTCTTT. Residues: CASSLSVLGNTEAFF.

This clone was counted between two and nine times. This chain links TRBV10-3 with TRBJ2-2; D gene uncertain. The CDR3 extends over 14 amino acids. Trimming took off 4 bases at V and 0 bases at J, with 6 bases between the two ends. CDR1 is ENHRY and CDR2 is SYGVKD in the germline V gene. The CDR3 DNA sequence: TGTGCCATCAGTGGCGGTGCGAACACCGGGGAGCTGTTTTTT. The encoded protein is CAISGGANTGELFF.

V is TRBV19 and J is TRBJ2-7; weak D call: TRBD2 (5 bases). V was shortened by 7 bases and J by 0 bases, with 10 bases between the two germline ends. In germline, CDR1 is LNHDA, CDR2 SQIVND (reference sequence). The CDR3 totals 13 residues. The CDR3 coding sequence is TGTGCCAGTAAGGAGGCGTACTCCTACGAGCAGTACTTC. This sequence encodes CASKEAYSYEQYF.

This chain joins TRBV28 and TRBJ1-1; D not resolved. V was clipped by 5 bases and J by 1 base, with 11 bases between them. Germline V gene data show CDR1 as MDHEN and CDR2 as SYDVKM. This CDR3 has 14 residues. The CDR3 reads CASSPVATNTEAFF. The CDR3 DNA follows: TGTGCCAGCAGTCCCGTTGCTACGAACACTGAAGCTTTCTTT.

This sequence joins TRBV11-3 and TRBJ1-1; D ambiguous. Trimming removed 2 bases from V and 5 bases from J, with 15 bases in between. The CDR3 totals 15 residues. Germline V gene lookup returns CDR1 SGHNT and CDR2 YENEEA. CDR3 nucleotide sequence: TGTGCCAGCAGCTTAATCGGTTCAAGGGAGACTGAAGCTTTCTTT. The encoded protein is CASSLIGSRETEAFF.

CDR3 in DNA: TGTGCCAGCGGTCCTTTTCCGGGCCTTACGGGGGAGCAGTACGTC. It translates to CASGPFPGLTGEQYV. This chain joins TRBV6-5 and TRBJ2-7, with D maybe TRBD2 (5 bases). The CDR3 covers 15 residues. V gave up 8 bases and J gave up 7 bases, with 24 bases separating them. Germline V gene data show CDR1 as MNHEY and CDR2 as SVGAGI.

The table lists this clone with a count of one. The DNA for the CDR3 is TGCGCCAGCAGCTTACATCCTAGCGGGTACTTAGCCCCACGAAGCACAGATACGCAGTATTTT. Translated: CASSLHPSGYLAPRSTDTQYF. The V gene is TRBV5-1, the J gene TRBJ2-3; 8 bases are a match to TRBD2. Losses at the gene ends were 2 bases for V and 0 bases for J; bases not matched to a gene: 20. From germline, CDR1 is SGHRS and CDR2 YFSETQ. The CDR3 length is 21 residues.

CDR3 DNA: TGTGCCAGCGGGGGAACAGGGAATGAGCAGTTCTTC. Its translation: CASGGTGNEQFF. J is TRBJ2-1 and V is TRBV12-3 or TRBV12-4; TRBD1 is a possible D gene (6 bases). The CDR3 is 12 amino acids. Trimming cost V 8 bases and J 7 bases, with 12 bases left between them.

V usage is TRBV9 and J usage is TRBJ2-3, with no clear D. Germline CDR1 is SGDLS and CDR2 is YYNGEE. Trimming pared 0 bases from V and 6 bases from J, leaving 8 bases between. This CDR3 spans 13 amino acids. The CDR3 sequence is CASSVGLADTQYF. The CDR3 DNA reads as TGTGCCAGCAGCGTAGGGTTGGCCGATACGCAGTATTTT.

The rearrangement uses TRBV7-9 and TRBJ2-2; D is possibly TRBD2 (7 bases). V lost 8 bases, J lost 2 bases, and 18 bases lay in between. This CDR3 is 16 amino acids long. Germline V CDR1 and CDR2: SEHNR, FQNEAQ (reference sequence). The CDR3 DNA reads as TGTGCCAGCCGATCTATGCGGGGGCGTAACACCGGGGAGCTGTTTTTT. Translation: CASRSMRGRNTGELFF.

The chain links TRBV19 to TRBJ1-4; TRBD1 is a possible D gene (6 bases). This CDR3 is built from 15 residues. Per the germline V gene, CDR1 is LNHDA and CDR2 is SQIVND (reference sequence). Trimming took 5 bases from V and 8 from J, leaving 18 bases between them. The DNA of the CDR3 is TGTGCCAGTAGTGCAAGGACAGCCGGGGCGGAAAAACTGTTTTTT. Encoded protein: CASSARTAGAEKLFF. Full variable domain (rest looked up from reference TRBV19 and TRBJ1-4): DGGITQSPKYLFRKEGQNVTLSCEQNLNHDAMYWYRQDPGQGLRLIYYSQIVNDFQKGDIAEGYSVSREKKESFPLTVTSAQKNPTAFYLCASSARTAGAEKLFFGSGTQLSVL.

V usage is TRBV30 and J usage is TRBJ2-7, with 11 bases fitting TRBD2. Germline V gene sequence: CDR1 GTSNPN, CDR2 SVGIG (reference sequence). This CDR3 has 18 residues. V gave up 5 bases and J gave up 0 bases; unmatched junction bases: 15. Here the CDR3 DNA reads TGTGCCTGGCTTAGGGGGTACACTAGCGGGAGAGTCTCCTACGAGCAGTACTTC. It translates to CAWLRGYTSGRVSYEQYF.

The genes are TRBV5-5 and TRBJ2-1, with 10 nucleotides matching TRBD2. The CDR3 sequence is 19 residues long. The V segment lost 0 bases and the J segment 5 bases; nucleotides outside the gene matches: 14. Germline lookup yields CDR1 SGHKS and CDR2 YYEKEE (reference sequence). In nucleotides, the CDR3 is TGTGCCAGCAGCTTGGCATGGATGGTAGCGGGAGGAAGGGACAATGAGCAGTTCTTC. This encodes CASSLAWMVAGGRDNEQFF.

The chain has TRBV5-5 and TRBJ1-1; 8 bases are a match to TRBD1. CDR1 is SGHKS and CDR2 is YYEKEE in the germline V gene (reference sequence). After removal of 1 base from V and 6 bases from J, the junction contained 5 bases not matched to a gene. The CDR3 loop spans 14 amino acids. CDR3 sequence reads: CASSLLQGVAEAFF. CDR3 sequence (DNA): TGTGCCAGCAGCTTGCTACAGGGGGTGGCTGAAGCTTTCTTT.